These 6 T cell receptor beta chains share one sample of origin, sequenced in a study of Ad26.COV2.S vaccination and SARS-CoV-2 variants. Measured with immunoSEQ multiplex PCR; TCRdb has only the in-frame clones, and not every one. The profile shows 350,000 to 450,000 clones, roughly 90% of them singletons. Treatment defined: some 20 received Ad26.COV2.S at low or high dose, single or two shots; a few received placebo; per-sample allocation not given. Sampling was performed 63 days after the first vaccine or placebo injection. The sequencing used peripheral blood, collected in a trial of Ad26.COV2.S vaccine versus placebo. The receptors come from a person between 18 and 59 years old who received the Ad26.COV2.S COVID-19 vaccine or a placebo.

The count of this clone is one. The chain joins TRBV5-1 to TRBJ1-6; D is undetermined. The CDR3 extends over 12 amino acids. Germline-derived CDR1 and CDR2 are SGHRS and YFSETQ. Trimming left V 3 bases short and J 11 bases short, with 9 bases between. The CDR3 spells CASSSDYAPLHF. In DNA, the CDR3 is TGCGCCAGCAGCTCAGATTACGCACCCCTCCACTTT. The whole variable domain, filled in from reference TRBV5-1 and TRBJ1-6, reads KAGVTQTPRYLIKTRGQQVTLSCSPISGHRSVSWYQQTPGQGLQFLFEYFSETQRNKGNFPGRFSGRQFSNSRSEMNVSTLELGDSALYLCASSSDYAPLHFGNGTRLTVT.

The chain links TRBV3-1 (or the pseudogene TRBV3-2) to TRBJ2-3; D possibly matches TRBD1 or TRBD2 (5 bases each). Germline assignment: CDR1 LGHDT and CDR2 YNNKEL (reference sequence). This CDR3 contains 11 residues. The V end was cut by 6 bases, the J end by 6 bases, with 7 bases between. The CDR3 DNA follows: TGTGCCAGCAGGGGGGTGGATACGCAGTATTTT. As protein: CASRGVDTQYF.

V usage is TRBV10-3 and J usage is TRBJ2-5; no firm D call. The CDR3 is 13 residues long. From germline, CDR1 is ENHRY and CDR2 SYGVKD. With 2 bases removed from V and 3 bases from J, the gap between germline ends came to 7 bases. The CDR3 protein is CAISEGPKETQYF. CDR3 DNA: TGTGCCATCAGTGAGGGCCCTAAAGAGACCCAGTACTTC.

The chain combines TRBV7-2 with TRBJ2-1; TRBD2 aligns across 11 bases. The CDR3 consists of 15 residues. Germline V CDR1 and CDR2: SGHTA, FQGNSA. With V trimmed by 5 bases and J by 3 bases, 3 bases remained unmatched. This CDR3 is CASSKGLAVYNEQFF. The CDR3 DNA sequence: TGTGCCAGCAGCAAGGGACTAGCGGTCTACAATGAGCAGTTCTTC.

The rearrangement links TRBV28 to TRBJ2-7; 11 bases map to TRBD2. Germline V gives CDR1 MDHEN, CDR2 SYDVKM. The junction had 4 bases not matched to a gene; V was cut back by 5 bases and J by 1 base. The length of the CDR3 is 15 residues. The CDR3 reads CASSVTSGGSYEQYF. The DNA for the CDR3 is TGTGCCAGCAGTGTTACTAGCGGGGGTTCCTACGAGCAGTACTTC.

The chain carries TRBV7-8 and TRBJ2-1; possible D gene TRBD2, 6 bases. The CDR3 covers 18 residues. Trimming took 5 bases from V and 2 from J, leaving 22 bases between them. From germline, CDR1 is SGHVS and CDR2 FQNEAQ. The CDR3: CASSKGVLAGLTYNEQFF. The CDR3 region has the DNA TGTGCCAGCAGCAAAGGGGTCCTGGCGGGACTCACCTACAATGAGCAGTTCTTC.